The subject of this entry is one TCR beta chain. What it recognizes is unknown. Method: immunoSEQ multiplex PCR; TCRdb's copy keeps in-frame clones and lacks some. The table lists more than 25,000 clones, 79% of them singletons, with 6.6% in the top ten. The data derive from a study of T cells in narcolepsy. Overall study results and limits: Autoreactive clone sequences were missing from some blood memory CD4+ repertoires. HCRT-specific and TRIB2-specific autoreactive clonotypes appeared among same-patient CSF and blood CD4+ clonotypes.

The germline CDR1 and CDR2 sequences are SQVTM and ANQGSEA. The CDR3 contains 12 residues. V lost 6 bases and J lost 5, with 14 bases in between. This rearrangement joins TRBV29-1 to TRBJ2-7; D perhaps matches TRBD2 (5 bases). This clonotype originated in a human donor in good health. Sequencing was done on a sample of memory (CD45RA-) CD4+ T cells from blood. As DNA, the CDR3 is TGCAGCGTCGTGATAGCTAGCAACGAGCAGTACTTC. This gives the protein CSVVIASNEQYF.